These 14 T cell receptor beta chains were sequenced from one sample in a study of human T cells and chemical hapten exposure. Time point: patch test 1, 2 weeks after DPC sensitization. The treatment: therapeutic diphenylcyclopropenone sensitization with weekly scalp DPC. TCRdb recomputed calls from the RACE reads with MiXCR, one row per CDR3 protein. The table shows about 99,000 distinct CDR3 sequences, with 12% occurring only once. This sample comprised whole blood, obtained in connection with sensitization to the hapten diphenylcyclopropenone (DPC). All receptors come from a woman in her thirties or forties with alopecia areata. Some clones in this sample may be carry-over from other donors' samples.

This clonotype was counted a few times. The rearrangement links TRBV5-1 to TRBJ2-3; D possibly uses TRBD1 or TRBD2 (5 bases each). V lost 4 bases and J lost 0, with 21 bases in between. The V gene's germline CDR1 is SGHRS and CDR2 YFSETQ. The CDR3 extends over 18 amino acids. The CDR3 sequence is CASSRIGTEGSSTDTQYF. The CDR3 DNA sequence: TGCGCCAGCAGCCGCATAGGGACCGAGGGGAGCAGCACAGATACGCAGTATTTT.

This chain connects TRBV18 to TRBJ1-3, with D maybe TRBD1 (5 bases). Germline V gene sequence: CDR1 KGHSH, CDR2 LQKENI. This CDR3 spans 16 amino acids. The germline V and J ends were trimmed by 5 bases and 2 bases, with 16 bases remaining between them. The CDR3 reads CASSGGTLDPGNTIYF. DNA of the CDR3: TGTGCCAGCTCAGGCGGGACCTTGGACCCTGGAAACACCATATATTTT.

This clonotype was seen more than once but under ten times. The chain joins TRBV20-1 to TRBJ1-6; TRBD1 agrees at 10 bases. Germline V gene lookup returns CDR1 DFQATT and CDR2 SNEGSKA (reference sequence). The V and J ends lost 6 bases and 7 bases, in that order; junction bases with no gene match: 3. The CDR3 runs 13 residues. The CDR3 sequence: CSAPGQGNSPLHF. DNA of the CDR3: TGCAGTGCACCGGGACAGGGGAATTCACCCCTCCACTTT.

This clonotype was observed a few times. The rearrangement uses TRBV5-1 and TRBJ2-3; D possibly corresponds to TRBD2 (5 bases). The V end lost 1 base, the J end lost 2 bases, and 11 bases lay between the germline ends. The CDR3 loop spans 15 amino acids. The germline V gene encodes CDR1 SGHRS and CDR2 YFSETQ. Written as DNA, the CDR3 is TGCGCCAGCAGCTTGCCCAGCGGACCCACAGATACGCAGTATTTT. Protein: CASSLPSGPTDTQYF.

This clonotype was seen a handful of times. V usage is TRBV7-9 and J usage is TRBJ2-6; 7 nucleotides match TRBD1. The CDR3 is 18 amino acids. Trimming at V came to 5 bases and at J to 0 bases, leaving 10 bases not matched to a gene. Germline V gives CDR1 SEHNR, CDR2 FQNEAQ (reference sequence). The CDR3 is CASSTGQEWGSGANVLTF. The DNA of the CDR3 is TGTGCCAGCAGCACAGGACAGGAATGGGGCTCTGGGGCCAACGTCCTGACTTTC.

The sample holds a few counts of this clonotype. The chain employs TRBV19 and TRBJ2-7, with 10 bases matching TRBD2. The CDR3 is 15 residues long. Looked up from germline, CDR1 is LNHDA and CDR2 is SQIVND (reference sequence). The junction had 8 bases not matched to a gene; V was cut back by 6 bases and J by 3 bases. CDR3 nucleotide sequence: TGTGCCAGTAGACCTGGGACTAGCGCAGACTACGAGCAGTACTTC. Translation: CASRPGTSADYEQYF.

To note about this clonotype: Mismatch with germline at one junction end may stem from a read error. The J gene is TRBJ2-5, the V gene TRBV27, with TRBD1 as a possible D gene (6 bases). Germline CDR1 MNHEY, CDR2 SMNVEV (reference sequence). The CDR3 extends over 15 amino acids. This CDR3 is CASRLSGVAPETQYF. The CDR3, as DNA: TGTGCCAGCAGATTATCAGGGGTAGCCCCGGAGACCCAGTACTTC.

This clonotype was observed at least ten times. The V and J genes are TRBV4-1 and TRBJ1-2; D is uncertain. Germline V gene data show CDR1 as MGHRA and CDR2 as YSYEKL. V was pared by 0 bases and J by 4 bases, with 12 bases between. The CDR3 consists of 15 residues. This CDR3 reads CASSQEEGESYGYTF. Here the CDR3 DNA reads TGCGCCAGCAGCCAAGAGGAGGGCGAGAGCTATGGCTACACCTTC.

The chain links TRBV5-1 to TRBJ1-1, with D perhaps TRBD1 (5 bases). With 0 bases removed from V and 6 bases from J, the gap between germline ends came to 15 bases. This CDR3 has 15 amino acids. Germline CDR1 SGHRS, CDR2 YFSETQ. The CDR3 DNA follows: TGCGCCAGCAGCTTGGGAGGACAAAAACTATCTGAAGCTTTCTTT. Translated: CASSLGGQKLSEAFF.

J is TRBJ1-4 and V is TRBV18; D gene ambiguous. The V and J ends lost 3 bases and 7 bases respectively, with 9 bases between them. Looked up from germline, CDR1 is KGHSH and CDR2 is LQKENI. The CDR3 is 13 amino acids. The CDR3 coding sequence is TGTGCCAGCTCACCCACGAAGACTGAAAAACTGTTTTTT. Translating it yields CASSPTKTEKLFF.

This clonotype has at least ten counts. The chain joins TRBV6-5 to TRBJ2-7, with D possibly matching TRBD1 (7 bases). This CDR3 is built from 15 residues. Per the germline V gene, CDR1 is MNHEY and CDR2 is SVGAGI. Trimming took 2 bases from V and 5 from J, leaving 16 bases between them. The CDR3 DNA reads as TGTGCCAGCAGTTACGGAGGGGGCGCATTCCACGAGCAGTACTTC. Translating gives CASSYGGGAFHEQYF.

This clonotype has just a few counts. This chain uses TRBV29-1 with TRBJ2-7; 10 bases line up with TRBD1. The CDR3 spans 13 residues. Germline CDR1 is SQVTM and CDR2 is ANQGSEA. Trimming cost V 6 bases and J 5 bases; bases outside gene matches: 7. Written as DNA, the CDR3 is TGCAGCGTCAGCCGGGACAGGGGCCACGAGCAGTACTTC. Amino acid sequence: CSVSRDRGHEQYF.

J is TRBJ1-1 and V is TRBV20-1; D gene uncertain. The length of the CDR3 is 13 residues. The germline V gene has CDR1 DFQATT and CDR2 SNEGSKA (reference sequence). Trimming shortened V by 3 bases and J by 5 bases, and 13 bases separated the two germline ends. CDR3 nucleotide sequence: TGCAGTGCTAGGCGGACGGGGATGACTGAAGCTTTCTTT. Translation: CSARRTGMTEAFF.

The rearrangement joins TRBV28 to TRBJ2-3, with D perhaps TRBD1 or TRBD2 (5 bases each). From germline, CDR1 is MDHEN and CDR2 SYDVKM. V was pared by 6 bases and J by 6 bases, with 19 bases between. CDR3 size: 15 residues. CDR3 amino acids: CASSRRGRPGDTQYF. In DNA, the CDR3 is TGTGCCAGCAGCCGACGGGGACGGCCTGGGGATACGCAGTATTTT.